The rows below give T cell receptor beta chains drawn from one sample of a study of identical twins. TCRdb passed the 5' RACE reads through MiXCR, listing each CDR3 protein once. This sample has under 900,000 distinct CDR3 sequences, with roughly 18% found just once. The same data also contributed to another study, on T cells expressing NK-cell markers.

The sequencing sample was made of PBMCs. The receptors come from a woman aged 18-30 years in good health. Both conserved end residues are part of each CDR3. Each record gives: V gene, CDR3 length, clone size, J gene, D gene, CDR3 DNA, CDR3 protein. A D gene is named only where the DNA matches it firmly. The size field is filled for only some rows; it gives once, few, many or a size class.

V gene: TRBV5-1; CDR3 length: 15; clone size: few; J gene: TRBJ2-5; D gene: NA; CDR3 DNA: TGCGCCAGCAGCCCGACGGGGGCGGGGACAGAGACCCAGTACTTC; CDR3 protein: CASSPTGAGTETQYF
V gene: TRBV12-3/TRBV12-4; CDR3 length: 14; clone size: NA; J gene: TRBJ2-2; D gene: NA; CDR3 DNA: TGTGCCACTAGGGTCCTAGCTTACACCGGGGAGCTGTTTTTT; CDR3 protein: CATRVLAYTGELFF
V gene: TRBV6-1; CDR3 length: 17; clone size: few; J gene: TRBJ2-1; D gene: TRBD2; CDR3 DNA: TGTGCCAGCAGTCGGGGGACTAGCGGAGGCTCCTACAATGAGCAGTTCTTC; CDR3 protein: CASSRGTSGGSYNEQFF
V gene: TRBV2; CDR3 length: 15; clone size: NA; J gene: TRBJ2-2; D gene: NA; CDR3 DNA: TGTGCCAGCAGGGGACTTAGCGGGAACACCGGGGAGCTGTTTTTT; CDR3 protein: CASRGLSGNTGELFF
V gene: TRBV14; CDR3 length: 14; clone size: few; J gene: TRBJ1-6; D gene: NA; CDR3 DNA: TGTGCCAGCAGCCCCGGGGGGCAGGATTCACCCCTCCACTTT; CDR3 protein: CASSPGGQDSPLHF
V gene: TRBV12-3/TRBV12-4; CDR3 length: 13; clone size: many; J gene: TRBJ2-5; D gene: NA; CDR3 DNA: TGTGCCAGCAGCGGTCATCTCGGGGAGACCCAGTACTTC; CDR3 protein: CASSGHLGETQYF
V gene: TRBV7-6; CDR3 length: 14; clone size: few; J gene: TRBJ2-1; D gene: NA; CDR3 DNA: TGTGCCAGCAGCCCCCGAGCCGACGGAAATGAGCAGTTCTTC; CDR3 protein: CASSPRADGNEQFF
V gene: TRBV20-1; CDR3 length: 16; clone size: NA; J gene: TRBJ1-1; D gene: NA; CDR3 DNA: TGCAGTGCTAGAGGGGCCCTCGGTGCGCTGAACACTGAAGCTTTCTTT; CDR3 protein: CSARGALGALNTEAFF
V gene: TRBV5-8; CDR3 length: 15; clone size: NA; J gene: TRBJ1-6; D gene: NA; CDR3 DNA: TGTGCCAGCAGCTTGTCAGGGATAAGAGATTCACCCCTCCACTTT; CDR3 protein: CASSLSGIRDSPLHF
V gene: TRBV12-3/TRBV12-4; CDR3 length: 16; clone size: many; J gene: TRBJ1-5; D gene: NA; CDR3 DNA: TGTGCCAGCAGTTTATCTCGGGGGGAAGGGCATCAGCCCCAGCATTTT; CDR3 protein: CASSLSRGEGHQPQHF
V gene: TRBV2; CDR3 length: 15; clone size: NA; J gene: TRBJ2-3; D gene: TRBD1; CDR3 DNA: TGTGCCAGCAGCGTAACAGGGGTCCCCCCAGATACGCAGTATTTT; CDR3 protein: CASSVTGVPPDTQYF